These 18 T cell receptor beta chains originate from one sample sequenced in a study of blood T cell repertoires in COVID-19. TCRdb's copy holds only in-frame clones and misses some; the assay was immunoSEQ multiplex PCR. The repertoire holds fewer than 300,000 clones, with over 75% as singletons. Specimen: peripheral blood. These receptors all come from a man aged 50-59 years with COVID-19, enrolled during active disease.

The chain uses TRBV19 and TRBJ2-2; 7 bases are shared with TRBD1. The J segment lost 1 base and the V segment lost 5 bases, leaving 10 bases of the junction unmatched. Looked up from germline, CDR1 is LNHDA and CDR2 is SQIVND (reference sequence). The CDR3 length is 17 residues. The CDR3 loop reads CASSSPGGLGNTGELFF. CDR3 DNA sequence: TGTGCCAGTAGTTCCCCAGGGGGATTAGGGAACACCGGGGAGCTGTTTTTT.

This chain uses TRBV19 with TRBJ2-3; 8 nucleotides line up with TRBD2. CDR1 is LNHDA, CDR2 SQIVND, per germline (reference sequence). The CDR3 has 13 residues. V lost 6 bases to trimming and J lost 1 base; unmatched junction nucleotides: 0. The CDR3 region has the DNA TGTGCCAGTAGAGCGGGGGGCACAGATACGCAGTATTTT. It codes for CASRAGGTDTQYF.

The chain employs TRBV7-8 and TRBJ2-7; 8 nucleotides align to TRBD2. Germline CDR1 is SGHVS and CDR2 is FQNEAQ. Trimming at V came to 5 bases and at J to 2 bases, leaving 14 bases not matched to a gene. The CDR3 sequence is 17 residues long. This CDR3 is CASSPTPLAENPYEQYF. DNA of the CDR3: TGTGCCAGCAGCCCCACCCCACTAGCGGAGAATCCCTACGAGCAGTACTTC. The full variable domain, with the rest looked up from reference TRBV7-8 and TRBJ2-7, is GAGVSQSPRYKVAKRGQDVALRCDPISGHVSLFWYQQALGQGPEFLTYFQNEAQLDKSGLPSDRFFAERPEGSVSTLKIQRTQQEDSAVYLCASSPTPLAENPYEQYFGPGTRLTVT.

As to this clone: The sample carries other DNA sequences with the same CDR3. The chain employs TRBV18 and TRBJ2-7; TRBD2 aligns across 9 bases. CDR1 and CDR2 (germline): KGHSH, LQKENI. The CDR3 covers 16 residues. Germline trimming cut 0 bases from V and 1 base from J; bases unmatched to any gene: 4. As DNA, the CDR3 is TGTGCCAGCTCACCACCTGGCCTAGCGGGATCCTACGAGCAGTACTTC. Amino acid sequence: CASSPPGLAGSYEQYF. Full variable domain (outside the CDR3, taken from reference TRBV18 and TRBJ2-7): NAGVMQNPRHLVRRRGQEARLRCSPMKGHSHVYWYRQLPEEGLKFMVYLQKENIIDESGMPKERFSAEFPKEGPSILRIQQVVRGDSAAYFCASSPPGLAGSYEQYFGPGTRLTVT.

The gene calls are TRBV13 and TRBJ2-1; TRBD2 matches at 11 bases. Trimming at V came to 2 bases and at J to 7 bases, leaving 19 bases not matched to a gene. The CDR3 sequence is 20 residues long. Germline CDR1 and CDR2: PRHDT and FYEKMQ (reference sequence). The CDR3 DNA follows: TGTGCCAGCAGCTTATACCGTCGCACTAGCGGGAGATCGGCGGGTAATGAGCAGTTCTTC. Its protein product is CASSLYRRTSGRSAGNEQFF.

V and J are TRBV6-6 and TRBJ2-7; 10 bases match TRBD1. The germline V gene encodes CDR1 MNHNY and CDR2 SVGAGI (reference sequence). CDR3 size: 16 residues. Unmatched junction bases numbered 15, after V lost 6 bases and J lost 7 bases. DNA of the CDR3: TGTGCCAGCAGCCCAACCTCCGGGACAGGGGTGGGGGAGCAGTACTTC. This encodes CASSPTSGTGVGEQYF.

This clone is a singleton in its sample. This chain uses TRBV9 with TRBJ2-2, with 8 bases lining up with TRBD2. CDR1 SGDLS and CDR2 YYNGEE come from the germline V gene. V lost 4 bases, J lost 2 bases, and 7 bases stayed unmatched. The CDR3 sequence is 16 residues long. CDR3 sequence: CASSLSGGGNTGELFF. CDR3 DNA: TGTGCCAGCAGCCTTTCCGGGGGGGGCAACACCGGGGAGCTGTTTTTT.

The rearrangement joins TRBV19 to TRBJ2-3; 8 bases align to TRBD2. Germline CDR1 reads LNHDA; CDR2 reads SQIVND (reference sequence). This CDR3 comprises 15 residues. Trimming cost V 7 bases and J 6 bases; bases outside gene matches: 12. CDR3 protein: CASTRSGGRSDTQYF. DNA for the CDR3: TGTGCCAGTACTAGGTCCGGCGGGAGGTCCGATACGCAGTATTTT.

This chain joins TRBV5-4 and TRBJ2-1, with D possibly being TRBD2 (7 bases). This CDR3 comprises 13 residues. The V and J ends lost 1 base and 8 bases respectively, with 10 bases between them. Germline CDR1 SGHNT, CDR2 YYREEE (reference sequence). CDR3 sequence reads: CASSLTGRDEQFF. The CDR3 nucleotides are TGTGCCAGCAGCTTGACAGGGAGGGATGAGCAGTTCTTC.

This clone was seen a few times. In nucleotides, the CDR3 is TGTGCCAGCAGTGAATTATCACAGGGGGCTGAAGCTTTCTTT. It encodes CASSELSQGAEAFF. V usage is TRBV25-1 and J usage is TRBJ1-1, with 8 bases aligning to TRBD1. This CDR3 region has 14 residues. CDR1 is MGHDK, CDR2 SYGVNS, per germline. Trimming took 1 base from V and 6 from J; bases not matched to a gene: 4.

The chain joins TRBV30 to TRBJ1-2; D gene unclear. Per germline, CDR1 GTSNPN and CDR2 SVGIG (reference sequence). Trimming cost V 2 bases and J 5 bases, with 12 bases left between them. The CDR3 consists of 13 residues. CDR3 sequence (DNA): TGTGCCTGGAGTTCCCCGATACAATATGGCTACACCTTC. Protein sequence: CAWSSPIQYGYTF.

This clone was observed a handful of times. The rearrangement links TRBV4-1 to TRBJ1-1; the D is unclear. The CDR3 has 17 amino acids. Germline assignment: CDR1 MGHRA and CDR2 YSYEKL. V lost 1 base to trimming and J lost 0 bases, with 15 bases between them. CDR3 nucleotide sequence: TGCGCCAGCAGCCAAGGTTTTGTGTCGGGATTGAACACTGAAGCTTTCTTT. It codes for CASSQGFVSGLNTEAFF.

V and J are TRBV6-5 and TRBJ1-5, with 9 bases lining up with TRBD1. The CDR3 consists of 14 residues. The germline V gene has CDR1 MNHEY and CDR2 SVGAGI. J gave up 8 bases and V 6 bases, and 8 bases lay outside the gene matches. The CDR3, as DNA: TGTGCCAGCAGGGGGACAGGGAGATCAGAGCCCCAGCATTTT. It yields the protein CASRGTGRSEPQHF.

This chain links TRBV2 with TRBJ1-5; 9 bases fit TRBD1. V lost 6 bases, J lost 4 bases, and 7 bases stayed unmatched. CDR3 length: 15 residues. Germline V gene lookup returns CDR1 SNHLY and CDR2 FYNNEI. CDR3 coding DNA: TGTGCCAGCAGCGCTCTGACAGGGGGTAATCAGCCCCAGCATTTT. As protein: CASSALTGGNQPQHF. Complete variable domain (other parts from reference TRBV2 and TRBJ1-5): EPEVTQTPSHQVTQMGQEVILRCVPISNHLYFYWYRQILGQKVEFLVSFYNNEISEKSEIFDDQFSVERPDGSNFTLKIRSTKLEDSAMYFCASSALTGGNQPQHFGDGTRLSIL.

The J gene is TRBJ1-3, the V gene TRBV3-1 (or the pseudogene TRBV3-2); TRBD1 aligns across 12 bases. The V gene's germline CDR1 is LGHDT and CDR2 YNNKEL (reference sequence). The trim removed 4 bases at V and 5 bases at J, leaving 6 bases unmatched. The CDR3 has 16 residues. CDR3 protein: CASSPTGQGARNTIYF. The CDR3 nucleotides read TGTGCCAGCAGCCCAACGGGACAGGGGGCTAGAAACACCATATATTTT.

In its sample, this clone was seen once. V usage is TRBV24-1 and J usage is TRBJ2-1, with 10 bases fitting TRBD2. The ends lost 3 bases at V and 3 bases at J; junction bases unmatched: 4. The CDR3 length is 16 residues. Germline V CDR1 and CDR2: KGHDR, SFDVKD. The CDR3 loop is CATSDTTSGDYNEQFF. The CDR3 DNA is TGTGCCACCAGTGATACAACTAGCGGGGACTACAATGAGCAGTTCTTC.

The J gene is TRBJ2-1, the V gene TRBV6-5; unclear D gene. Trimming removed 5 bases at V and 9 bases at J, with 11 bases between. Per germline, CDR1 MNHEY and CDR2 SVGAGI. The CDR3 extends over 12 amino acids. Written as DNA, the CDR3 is TGTGCCAGCAGTCCCACACACACTGAGCAGTTCTTC. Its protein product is CASSPTHTEQFF.

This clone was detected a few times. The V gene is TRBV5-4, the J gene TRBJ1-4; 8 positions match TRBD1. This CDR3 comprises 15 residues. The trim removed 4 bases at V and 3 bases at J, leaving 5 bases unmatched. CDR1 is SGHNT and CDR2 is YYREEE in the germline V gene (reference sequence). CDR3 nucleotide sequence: TGTGCCAGCAGCCCAGACAGGGGTCCTAATGAAAAACTGTTTTTT. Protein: CASSPDRGPNEKLFF.